This TCR beta chain was profiled in a study of T cells after yellow fever vaccination. Overall study: In the case of low-cell-number fractions, SMART-Seq v4 Ultra Low Input was used for preparation.

In germline, CDR1 is SGHVS, CDR2 FQNEAQ. V was cut by 2 bases and J by 7 bases, with 8 bases left in between. The CDR3 totals 13 residues. TCRdb re-analysed the 5' RACE reads in MiXCR, keeping a single row per CDR3 protein. The data show 120,000 or so distinct CDR3 sequences, 12% to 15% seen once. This TCR was sampled from a young man who received the YFV17D yellow fever vaccine. This chain uses TRBV7-8 with TRBJ1-4, with unresolved D. Sample: CD8+ T cells sorted from PBMCs, taken 5 days after the yellow fever booster vaccination. The CDR3 bases are TGTGCCAGCAGCTTATCTGGGCGTGAAAAACTGTTTTTT. Translation: CASSLSGREKLFF.